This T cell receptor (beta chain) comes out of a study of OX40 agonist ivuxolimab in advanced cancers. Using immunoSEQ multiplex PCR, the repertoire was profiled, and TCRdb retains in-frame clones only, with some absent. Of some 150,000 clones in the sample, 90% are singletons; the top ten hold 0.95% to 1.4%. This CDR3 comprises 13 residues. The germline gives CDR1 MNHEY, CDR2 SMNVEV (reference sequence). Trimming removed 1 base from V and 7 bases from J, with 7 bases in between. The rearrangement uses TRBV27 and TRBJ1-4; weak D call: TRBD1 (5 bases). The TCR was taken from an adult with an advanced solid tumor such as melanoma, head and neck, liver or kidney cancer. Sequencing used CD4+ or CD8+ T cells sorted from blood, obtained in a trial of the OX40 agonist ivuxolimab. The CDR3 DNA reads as TGTGCCAGCAGTTTATATCAGGGTGAAAAACTGTTTTTT. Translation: CASSLYQGEKLFF.